This T cell receptor beta chain was sequenced for a study of PD-1 and CTLA-4 blockade in melanoma. TCRdb keeps only in-frame clones here, not all; method: immunoSEQ multiplex PCR. The table has tens of thousands of clones, around 93% seen once. The count of this clone is one. The DNA is left out, because the CDR3 cannot be placed on it with certainty; the CDR3 is given as TCRdb lists it. CDR1 MNHEY and CDR2 SMNVEV come from the germline V gene (reference sequence). From its first to its last residue, the CDR3 has 15 amino acids. The TCR was taken from a human donor with melanoma. This material consisted of CD8+ T cells from peripheral blood, taken from a patient given anti-PD-1 treatment. V usage is TRBV27 and J usage is TRBJ2-1; TRBD2 is taken as the D call from the table, unchecked against the DNA. CDR3 sequence reads: CASSTSDLAYNEQFF.